This TCR beta chain originates from a study of a mutant IDH1 vaccine in newly diagnosed glioma. For the study at large: Either 4-6 weeks after radiotherapy alone or alongside temozolomide, vaccination was begun.

Sequencing was performed with immunoSEQ multiplex PCR; in TCRdb, only in-frame clones are kept and a portion is missing. The sample lists some 59,000 clones, 75% to 90% occurring once. About this clone itself: Its specificity is not known.

The CDR3 covers 16 residues. Germline V gives CDR1 MNHNS, CDR2 SASEGT. Trimming took 2 bases from V and 2 from J, leaving 13 bases between them. Time point defined: week 11, during vaccination. Every single dose of the vaccine, 300 ug of mutant IDH1 20-mer peptide, came with topical imiquimod. The source is a man between 40 and 49 years old with glioma. The rearrangement joins TRBV6-1 to TRBJ1-3; unclear D gene. The sequencing here drew on PBMCs, taken from a glioma patient whose treatment included an IDH1 peptide vaccine. CDR3 sequence reads: CASSEFFRGTGNTIYF. CDR3 sequence (DNA): TGTGCCAGCAGTGAATTCTTCCGAGGGACTGGAAACACCATATATTTT.